The 26 T cell receptor beta chains in this list originate from one sample, sequenced in a study of cytomegalovirus exposure and HLA in healthy donors. The PCR made use of 60 Vbeta and 13 Jbeta primers. TCRdb's copy holds only in-frame clones and misses some; the assay was immunoSEQ multiplex PCR. There are roughly 200,000 clones in the sample; 77% occur only once, and about 3.8% lies in the top ten. The specimen sequenced was PBMCs. These receptors originate from a woman aged 60-75 years in good health and CMV-seropositive.

The rearrangement links TRBV5-1 to TRBJ2-5; D is undetermined. Germline values: CDR1 SGHRS, CDR2 YFSETQ. The ends were cut back, 1 base at V and 7 bases at J, with 17 bases in the middle. The CDR3 covers 15 residues. CDR3 nucleotides: TGCGCCAGCAGCTTGTTTACAGAAACGGCAGTGACCCAGTACTTC. It is translated as CASSLFTETAVTQYF.

The chain is built from TRBV5-8 and TRBJ1-6, with 10 bases that match TRBD1. V gave up 0 bases and J gave up 8 bases; unmatched junction bases: 2. The CDR3 contains 15 residues. Germline CDR1 is SGHTS and CDR2 is YDEGEE. The CDR3 DNA follows: TGTGCCAGCAGCTTGGGGGGGACAGGGGATTCACCCCTCCACTTT. Translation gives CASSLGGTGDSPLHF.

The chain is built from TRBV5-1 and TRBJ2-6, with D possibly matching TRBD2 (5 bases). The ends were cut back, 1 base at V and 0 bases at J, with 11 bases in the middle. This CDR3 has 17 residues. Germline assignment: CDR1 SGHRS and CDR2 YFSETQ. CDR3 residues: CASSLREGGSGANVLTF. The DNA for the CDR3 is TGCGCCAGCAGCTTGAGAGAGGGTGGCTCTGGGGCCAACGTCCTGACTTTC.

J is TRBJ1-2 and V is TRBV5-4; D possibly corresponds to TRBD1 (5 bases). Germline V gives CDR1 SGHNT, CDR2 YYREEE (reference sequence). V was cut by 0 bases and J by 7 bases, with 10 bases left in between. The CDR3 length is 13 residues. The CDR3 loop reads CASSLVAGRGYTF. In nucleotides, the CDR3 is TGTGCCAGCAGCTTGGTCGCGGGACGTGGCTACACCTTC.

The V and J genes are TRBV11-3 and TRBJ2-7, with 9 bases that match TRBD1. J gave up 0 bases and V 5 bases, and 5 bases lay outside the gene matches. CDR1 and CDR2 (germline): SGHNT, YENEEA. The CDR3 spans 15 residues. Written as DNA, the CDR3 is TGTGCCAGCAGCCCAGGGACAGGGAGCTCCTACGAGCAGTACTTC. Translating gives CASSPGTGSSYEQYF.

This chain uses TRBV28 with TRBJ1-4; weak D call: TRBD1 (6 bases). V lost 1 base and J 3 bases, leaving 9 bases between the germline ends. CDR1 is MDHEN and CDR2 is SYDVKM in the germline V gene. The CDR3 totals 15 residues. CDR3 bases: TGTGCCAGCAGTTTATACTCAGGGGCTAATGAAAAACTGTTTTTT. Its translation: CASSLYSGANEKLFF.

The V and J genes are TRBV1 and TRBJ2-5; TRBD2, the D gene given by the table, was not confirmed from the DNA. TRBV1 is a pseudogene segment. The CDR3 contains 17 residues. CDR3 DNA: TGCACCAGCAGCCCTTCTATAGCGGGAAGACCCCAAGAGACCCAGTACTTC. Its translation is CTSSPSIAGRPQETQYF.

The chain recombines TRBV7-2 with TRBJ1-5; D call uncertain. Trimming cost V 3 bases and J 3 bases, with 9 bases left between them. Per the germline V gene, CDR1 is SGHTA and CDR2 is FQGNSA. The CDR3 totals 14 residues. As DNA, the CDR3 is TGTGCCAGCAGCTTTGCCGCAGACAATCAGCCCCAGCATTTT. This encodes CASSFAADNQPQHF.

This chain joins TRBV9 and TRBJ1-1; D is undetermined. Germline lookup yields CDR1 SGDLS and CDR2 YYNGEE. The CDR3 spans 13 residues. The germline V and J ends were trimmed by 6 bases and 2 bases, with 11 bases remaining between them. The CDR3 loop is CASNQVGNTEAFF. CDR3 nucleotides: TGTGCCAGCAACCAGGTAGGAAACACTGAAGCTTTCTTT. The whole variable domain, remainder taken from reference TRBV9 and TRBJ1-1, is DSGVTQTPKHLITATGQRVTLRCSPRSGDLSVYWYQQSLDQGLQFLIQYYNGEERAKGNILERFSAQQFPDLHSELNLSSLELGDSALYFCASNQVGNTEAFFGQGTRLTVV.

The J gene is TRBJ1-1, the V gene TRBV29-1, with D possibly TRBD1 on 5 matching bases. V was trimmed by 1 base and J by 10 bases, leaving 10 bases between them. Germline V gene lookup returns CDR1 SQVTM and CDR2 ANQGSEA. This CDR3 contains 11 residues. CDR3 sequence reads: CSVEGRARAFF. Here the CDR3 DNA reads TGCAGCGTTGAAGGCAGGGCTAGAGCTTTCTTT. Full variable domain (rest looked up from reference TRBV29-1 and TRBJ1-1): SAVISQKPSRDICQRGTSLTIQCQVDSQVTMMFWYRQQPGQSLTLIATANQGSEATYESGFVIDKFPISRPNLTFSTLTVSNMSPEDSSIYLCSVEGRARAFFGQGTRLTVV.

The genes are TRBV27 and TRBJ2-2; weak D call: TRBD1 (5 bases). Germline assignment: CDR1 MNHEY and CDR2 SMNVEV (reference sequence). V lost 2 bases, J lost 6 bases, and 10 bases lay in between. The length of the CDR3 is 14 residues. The CDR3: CASSLQGFAGELFF. The DNA for the CDR3 is TGTGCCAGCAGTTTACAGGGTTTCGCCGGGGAGCTGTTTTTT.

The rearrangement links TRBV6-6 to TRBJ2-7, with TRBD2 identical over 7 bases. J lost 3 bases, V lost 2 bases, and 10 bases had no gene match. CDR3 length: 16 amino acids. Per the germline V gene, CDR1 is MNHNY and CDR2 is SVGAGI (reference sequence). The DNA of the CDR3 is TGTGCCAGCAGTTACGGTTCGCGGGCGGGAGTCTACGAGCAGTACTTC. The encoded protein is CASSYGSRAGVYEQYF.

The chain employs TRBV9 and TRBJ1-1; D unclear. The length of the CDR3 is 15 residues. Deletions cut 0 bases from V and 3 bases from J, with 12 bases between. Germline V lookup: CDR1 SGDLS, CDR2 YYNGEE. CDR3 protein: CASSVEGVSYTEAFF. CDR3 nucleotide sequence: TGTGCCAGCAGCGTAGAGGGAGTAAGCTACACTGAAGCTTTCTTT.

By sample fraction, this clone is medium-sized. This chain links TRBV11-2 with TRBJ2-1; the match to TRBD2 covers 12 bases. With 7 bases clipped from V and 9 bases from J, the junction kept 13 bases outside the gene matches. CDR1 and CDR2 (germline): SGHAT, FQNNGV. The CDR3 is 16 amino acids. CDR3 residues: CASTARRSSGGVEQFF. CDR3 in DNA: TGTGCCAGCACCGCCCGTCGGTCTAGCGGGGGGGTTGAGCAGTTCTTC.

The gene calls are TRBV6-5 and TRBJ1-6, with D unresolved. With 2 bases removed from V and 7 bases from J, the gap between germline ends came to 3 bases. Germline V gene lookup returns CDR1 MNHEY and CDR2 SVGAGI. This CDR3 has 12 residues. CDR3 loop: CASSYVNSPLHF. CDR3 DNA sequence: TGTGCCAGCAGTTACGTAAATTCACCCCTCCACTTT.

This clone was picked up one time. This sequence joins TRBV27 and TRBJ2-2; D is unresolved. Trimming left V 6 bases short and J 8 bases short, with 10 bases between. The CDR3 is 12 amino acids. Germline CDR1 and CDR2: MNHEY and SMNVEV (reference sequence). The DNA for the CDR3 is TGTGCCAGCAGGTCATGGAGAGGGGAGCTGTTTTTT. Translating gives CASRSWRGELFF.

This clone appeared once. This sequence joins TRBV7-2 and TRBJ1-2; possibly TRBD1 for D (6 bases). The CDR3 is 14 residues long. The V and J ends lost 1 base and 4 bases respectively, with 10 bases between them. From germline, CDR1 is SGHTA and CDR2 FQGNSA. This chain's CDR3 is CASSLVTGPYGYTF. DNA for the CDR3: TGTGCCAGCAGCTTAGTAACAGGGCCCTATGGCTACACCTTC.

The V call is TRBV7-8, the J call TRBJ2-1; the match to TRBD2 covers 8 bases. The V gene's germline CDR1 is SGHVS and CDR2 FQNEAQ. The CDR3 has 14 residues. The V segment lost 5 bases and the J segment 5 bases; nucleotides outside the gene matches: 5. The chain's CDR3 is CASSQSGGNNEQFF. CDR3 nucleotides: TGTGCCAGCAGCCAAAGCGGGGGAAACAATGAGCAGTTCTTC.

The rearrangement joins TRBV18 to TRBJ1-5; maybe TRBD1 (6 bases). Per the germline V gene, CDR1 is KGHSH and CDR2 is LQKENI. Trimming removed 3 bases from V and 10 bases from J, with 10 bases in between. This CDR3 has 12 amino acids. The CDR3 protein is CASSPDRLPQHF. CDR3 nucleotide sequence: TGTGCCAGCTCACCTGACAGGCTACCCCAGCATTTT.

This chain connects TRBV29-1 to TRBJ2-5; D is unclear. This CDR3 is 11 amino acids long. The germline V gene encodes CDR1 SQVTM and CDR2 ANQGSEA. V was shortened by 2 bases and J by 5 bases, with 6 bases between the two germline ends. The DNA of the CDR3 is TGCAGCGTTGAACTCGGGGAGACCCAGTACTTC. This encodes CSVELGETQYF. Full variable domain (rest looked up from reference TRBV29-1 and TRBJ2-5): SAVISQKPSRDICQRGTSLTIQCQVDSQVTMMFWYRQQPGQSLTLIATANQGSEATYESGFVIDKFPISRPNLTFSTLTVSNMSPEDSSIYLCSVELGETQYFGPGTRLLVL.

The CDR3 protein is CASSLTAGRASDTQYF. In DNA form, the CDR3 reads TGTGCCAGCAGCTTAACCGCGGGACGAGCTTCGGATACGCAGTATTTT. This sequence joins TRBV7-3 and TRBJ2-3; D may be TRBD2 (6 bases). V was cut by 0 bases and J by 6 bases, with 16 bases left in between. The germline gives CDR1 SGHTA, CDR2 FQGTGA. CDR3 length equals 16 residues.

V and J are TRBV19 and TRBJ2-7; 8 bases are shared with TRBD2. The CDR3 spans 14 residues. CDR1 LNHDA and CDR2 SQIVND come from the germline V gene (reference sequence). The V segment lost 3 bases and the J segment 2 bases; nucleotides outside the gene matches: 3. CDR3 in DNA: TGTGCCAGTAGTATCGGGGGGGGAGCCTACGAGCAGTACTTC. This gives the protein CASSIGGGAYEQYF.

The V call is TRBV5-1, the J call TRBJ2-5; 10 nucleotides line up with TRBD2. CDR1 SGHRS and CDR2 YFSETQ come from the germline V gene. The trim removed 4 bases at V and 5 bases at J, leaving 14 bases unmatched. The CDR3 length is 17 residues. CDR3 sequence (DNA): TGCGCCAGCAGCCCCGGGTTAGCGGGAGGAGTAGTGGAGACCCAGTACTTC. Translation: CASSPGLAGGVVETQYF.

The V and J genes are TRBV5-6 and TRBJ2-1; D is ambiguous. The CDR3 is 12 amino acids. Deletions cut 0 bases from V and 10 bases from J, with 8 bases between. Germline assignment: CDR1 SGHDT and CDR2 YYEEEE. The CDR3 is CASSLGGEEQFF. The CDR3 DNA sequence: TGTGCCAGCAGCTTGGGCGGCGAGGAGCAGTTCTTC.

The chain uses TRBV5-6 and TRBJ1-5; 7 bases line up with TRBD1. In germline, CDR1 is SGHDT, CDR2 YYEEEE. The CDR3 totals 15 residues. Trimming took 4 bases from V and 3 from J; bases not matched to a gene: 7. The CDR3 DNA is TGTGCCAGCAGCGGAAAGGACAGGCCCAATCAGCCCCAGCATTTT. This codes for CASSGKDRPNQPQHF.

This clone was counted between two and nine times. The chain carries TRBV27 and TRBJ2-1; D not certain. The germline gives CDR1 MNHEY, CDR2 SMNVEV (reference sequence). The V end was cut by 2 bases, the J end by 10 bases, with 18 bases between. This CDR3 has 15 residues. DNA of the CDR3: TGTGCCAGCAGTTTACCTTTCGTGACATTTTACGAGCAGTTCTTC. Its translation: CASSLPFVTFYEQFF.